This T cell receptor beta chain was recovered during a study of blood T cell repertoires in COVID-19. Study information: Collection of acute and convalescent COVID-19 samples took place in the United States, Italy and Spain.

In the source study's methods: Amplification of reference gene primers provided the estimated nucleated cell counts. Generated by immunoSEQ multiplex PCR, the TCRdb table keeps only in-frame clones and is missing some. The V and J calls and the clone size are those of that table, but D and trimming were determined from the DNA. The sample carries approximately 220,000 clones, 86% recorded once. Individuals drawn from approximately 26 US areas were roughly 18 to 89 years old. Up to 2 weeks before entering the study, exposed participants had met a COVID-19 case. J lost 4 bases, V lost 7 bases, and 6 bases had no gene match. The CDR3 extends over 15 amino acids. Germline V CDR1 and CDR2: MNHEY, SVGAGI. This clone was counted between two and nine times.

This chain uses TRBV6-5 with TRBJ2-1; 11 bases match TRBD1. Sequenced material: PBMCs or T cells enriched from blood (not recorded which). This receptor was taken from a woman in her twenties or thirties who had been exposed to COVID-19. The CDR3 nucleotides read TGTGCCAGCACCTCCGGACAGGGGGCTTACAATGAGCAGTTCTTC. Its protein is CASTSGQGAYNEQFF.